One and the same sample provided the 9 T cell receptor beta chains below, sequenced in a study of cytomegalovirus exposure and HLA in healthy donors. The PCR made use of 60 Vbeta and 13 Jbeta primers. The repertoire was sequenced with immunoSEQ multiplex PCR; TCRdb's copy has only in-frame clones and lacks some. The sample has more than 45,000 clones; the top ten hold around an eighth. What was sequenced was PBMCs. All receptors derive from a woman in her sixties in good health and CMV-seropositive.

The chain has TRBV19 and TRBJ2-2; TRBD1 aligns across 11 bases. CDR3 size: 14 residues. The trim removed 9 bases at V and 4 bases at J, leaving 4 bases unmatched. CDR1 is LNHDA, CDR2 SQIVND, per germline (reference sequence). DNA of the CDR3: TGTGCCAGCCGGGACAGGGGGACCACCGGGGAGCTGTTTTTT. Protein product: CASRDRGTTGELFF.

V gene TRBV5-6 combines with J gene TRBJ1-3; D uncertain. The V end lost 2 bases, the J end lost 8 bases, and 14 bases lay between the germline ends. Germline lookup yields CDR1 SGHDT and CDR2 YYEEEE. This CDR3 has 14 residues. The DNA for the CDR3 is TGTGCCAGCAGCTTAGGGCGGACTCCACACACCATATATTTT. Amino acid sequence: CASSLGRTPHTIYF.

Concerning this clone: Other DNA sequences within the sample encode an identical CDR3. The V and J genes are TRBV5-1 and TRBJ1-6; 7 bases agree with TRBD1. V was clipped by 0 bases and J by 7 bases; unmatched bases: 1. Germline CDR1 SGHRS, CDR2 YFSETQ. CDR3 length equals 14 residues. CDR3 in DNA: TGCGCCAGCAGCTTGGGACAGGGAAATTCACCCCTCCACTTT. This codes for CASSLGQGNSPLHF.

The rearrangement uses TRBV2 and TRBJ2-3; 8 positions match TRBD2. The junction had 12 bases not matched to a gene; V was cut back by 7 bases and J by 6 bases. Germline CDR1 and CDR2: SNHLY and FYNNEI. This CDR3 has 15 amino acids. DNA of the CDR3: TGTGCCAGCAAAGGCCCGGGGGGGGCCAGGGATACGCAGTATTTT. This encodes CASKGPGGARDTQYF.

The J gene is TRBJ2-7, the V gene TRBV28, with D maybe TRBD2 (7 bases). Between the trimmed V and J ends, which lost 5 bases and 2 bases, there was a span of 19 bases. The CDR3 has 16 amino acids. Germline CDR1 is MDHEN and CDR2 is SYDVKM. This CDR3 reads CASSPPTRGGAYEQYF. Here the CDR3 DNA reads TGTGCCAGCAGTCCACCTACTAGAGGGGGGGCCTACGAGCAGTACTTC. The variable domain in full, completed from reference TRBV28 and TRBJ2-7, reads DVKVTQSSRYLVKRTGEKVFLECVQDMDHENMFWYRQDPGLGLRLIYFSYDVKMKEKGDIPEGYSVSREKKERFSLILESASTNQTSMYLCASSPPTRGGAYEQYFGPGTRLTVT.

The chain recombines TRBV11-2 with TRBJ2-3; TRBD2 might be the D (6 bases). The V end lost 1 base, the J end lost 1 base, and 9 bases lay between the germline ends. The germline gives CDR1 SGHAT, CDR2 FQNNGV. This CDR3 contains 15 residues. In DNA form, the CDR3 reads TGTGCCAGCAGCTTAGTCACGGGGGGCACAGATACGCAGTATTTT. Its translation is CASSLVTGGTDTQYF.

To note about this clone: The junction departs from germline at one end; a sequencing error may be responsible. The chain employs TRBV5-4 and TRBJ2-1; D may be TRBD2 (7 bases). From germline, CDR1 is SGHNT and CDR2 YYREEE (reference sequence). The CDR3 totals 15 residues. In DNA form, the CDR3 reads TGTGCCAGCAGCTTCGGCGGGGGCTCCGACAATGAGCAGTTCTTC. This sequence encodes CASSFGGGSDNEQFF. Using reference TRBV5-4 and TRBJ2-1 for the parts outside the CDR3, the full variable domain is ETGVTQSPTHLIKTRGQQVTLRCSSQSGHNTVSWYQQALGQGPQFIFQYYREEENGRGNFPPRFSGLQFPNYSSELNVNALELDDSALYLCASSFGGGSDNEQFFGPGTRLTVL.

This chain uses TRBV5-8 with TRBJ2-7; 8 bases map to TRBD1. The CDR3 totals 14 residues. V trimming: 7 bases; J trimming: 4 bases; junction bases outside the gene matches: 10. Germline lookup yields CDR1 SGHTS and CDR2 YDEGEE. Written as DNA, the CDR3 is TGTGCCAGCGGGTCACAGGGGGGATCGTACGAGCAGTACTTC. Protein: CASGSQGGSYEQYF.

This chain joins TRBV2 and TRBJ2-1; D might be TRBD2 (5 bases). The CDR3 totals 16 residues. V was cut by 4 bases and J by 5 bases, with 18 bases left in between. CDR1 and CDR2 from the germline V gene are SNHLY and FYNNEI. The CDR3 DNA reads as TGTGCCAGCAGTGTGTATGCGGGTCCTACCGACAATGAGCAGTTCTTC. Translation gives CASSVYAGPTDNEQFF. Full variable domain (missing parts from reference TRBV2 and TRBJ2-1): EPEVTQTPSHQVTQMGQEVILRCVPISNHLYFYWYRQILGQKVEFLVSFYNNEISEKSEIFDDQFSVERPDGSNFTLKIRSTKLEDSAMYFCASSVYAGPTDNEQFFGPGTRLTVL.